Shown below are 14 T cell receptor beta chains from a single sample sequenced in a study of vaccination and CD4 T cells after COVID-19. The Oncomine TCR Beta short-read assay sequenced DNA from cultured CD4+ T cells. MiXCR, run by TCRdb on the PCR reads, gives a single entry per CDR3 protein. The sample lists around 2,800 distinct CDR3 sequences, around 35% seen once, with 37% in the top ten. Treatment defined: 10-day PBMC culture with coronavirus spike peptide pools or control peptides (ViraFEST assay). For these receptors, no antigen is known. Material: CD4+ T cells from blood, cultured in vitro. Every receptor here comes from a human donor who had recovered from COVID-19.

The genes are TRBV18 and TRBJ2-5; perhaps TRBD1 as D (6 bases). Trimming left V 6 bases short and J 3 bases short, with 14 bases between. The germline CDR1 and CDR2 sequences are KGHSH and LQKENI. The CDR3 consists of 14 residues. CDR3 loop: CASSLTGLEETQYF. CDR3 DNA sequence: TGTGCCAGCTCCCTGACAGGCCTAGAAGAGACCCAGTACTTC. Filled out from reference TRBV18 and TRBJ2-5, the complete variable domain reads NAGVMQNPRHLVRRRGQEARLRCSPMKGHSHVYWYRQLPEEGLKFMVYLQKENIIDESGMPKERFSAEFPKEGPSILRIQQVVRGDSAAYFCASSLTGLEETQYFGPGTRLLVL.

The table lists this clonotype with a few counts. The CDR3 reads CASSLDRGYTEAFF. The CDR3 DNA reads as TGTGCCAGTAGCTTAGACAGGGGGTACACTGAAGCTTTCTTT. The chain uses TRBV19 and TRBJ1-1; 9 bases match TRBD1. The CDR3 runs 14 residues. Germline values: CDR1 LNHDA, CDR2 SQIVND (reference sequence). With V trimmed by 6 bases and J by 3 bases, 5 bases remained unmatched.

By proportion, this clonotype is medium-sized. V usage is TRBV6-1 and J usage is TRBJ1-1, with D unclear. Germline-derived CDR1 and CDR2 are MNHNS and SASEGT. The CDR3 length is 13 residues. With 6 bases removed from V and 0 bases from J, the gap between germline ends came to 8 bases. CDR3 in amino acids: CASSSQVNTEAFF. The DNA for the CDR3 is TGTGCCAGCAGCTCACAAGTGAACACTGAAGCTTTCTTT.

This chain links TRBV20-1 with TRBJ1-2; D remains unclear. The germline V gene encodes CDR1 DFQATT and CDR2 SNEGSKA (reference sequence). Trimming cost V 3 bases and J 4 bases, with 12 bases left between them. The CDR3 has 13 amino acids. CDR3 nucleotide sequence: TGCAGTGCTAGCAGAGGGAAGGGCTATGGCTACACCTTC. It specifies CSASRGKGYGYTF.

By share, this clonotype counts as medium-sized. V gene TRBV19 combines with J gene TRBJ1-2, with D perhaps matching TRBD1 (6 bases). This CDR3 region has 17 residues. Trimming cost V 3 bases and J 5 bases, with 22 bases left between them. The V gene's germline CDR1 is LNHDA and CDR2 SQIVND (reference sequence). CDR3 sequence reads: CASSMSTLQGRFYGYTF. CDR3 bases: TGTGCCAGTAGTATGAGTACCCTCCAGGGGCGTTTTTATGGCTACACCTTC.

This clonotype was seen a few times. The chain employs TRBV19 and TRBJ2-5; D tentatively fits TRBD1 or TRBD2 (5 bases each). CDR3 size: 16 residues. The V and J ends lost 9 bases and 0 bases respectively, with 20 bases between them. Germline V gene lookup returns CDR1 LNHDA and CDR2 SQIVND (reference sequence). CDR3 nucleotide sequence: TGTGCCAGCAGCTATTCCGGGGCGGGCTACCAAGAGACCCAGTACTTC. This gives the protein CASSYSGAGYQETQYF.

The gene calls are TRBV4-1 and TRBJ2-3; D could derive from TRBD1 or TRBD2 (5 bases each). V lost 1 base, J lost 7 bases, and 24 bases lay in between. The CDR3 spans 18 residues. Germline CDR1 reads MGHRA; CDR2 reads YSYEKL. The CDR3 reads CASSQAMVGAKFAHTQYF. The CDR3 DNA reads TGCGCCAGCAGCCAAGCGATGGTCGGGGCTAAATTTGCGCATACGCAGTATTTT.

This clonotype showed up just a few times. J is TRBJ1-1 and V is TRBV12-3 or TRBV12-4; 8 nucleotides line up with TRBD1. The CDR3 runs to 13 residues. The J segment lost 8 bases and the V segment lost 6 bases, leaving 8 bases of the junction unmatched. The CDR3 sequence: CASSQDRVQEAFF. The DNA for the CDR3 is TGTGCCAGCAGCCAGGACAGGGTCCAGGAAGCTTTCTTT.

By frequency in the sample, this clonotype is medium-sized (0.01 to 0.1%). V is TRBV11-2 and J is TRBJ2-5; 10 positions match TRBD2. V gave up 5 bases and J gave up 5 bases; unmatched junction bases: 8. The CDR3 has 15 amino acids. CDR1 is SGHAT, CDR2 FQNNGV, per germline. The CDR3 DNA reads TGTGCCAGCAGCCCAGGGGGGACTAGCGTTGAGACCCAGTACTTC. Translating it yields CASSPGGTSVETQYF.

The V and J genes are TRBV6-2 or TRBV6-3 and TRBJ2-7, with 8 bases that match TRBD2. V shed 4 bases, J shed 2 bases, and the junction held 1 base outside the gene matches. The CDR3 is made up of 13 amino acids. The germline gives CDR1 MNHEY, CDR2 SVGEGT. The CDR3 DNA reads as TGTGCCAGCAGTTGGGGACTAGCCTACGAGCAGTACTTC. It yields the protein CASSWGLAYEQYF.

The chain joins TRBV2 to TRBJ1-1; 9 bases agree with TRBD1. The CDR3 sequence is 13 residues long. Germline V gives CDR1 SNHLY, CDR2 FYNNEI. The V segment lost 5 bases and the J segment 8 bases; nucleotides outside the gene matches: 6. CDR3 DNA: TGTGCCAGCAGTTGGTCCGGACAGGGGGAAGCTTTCTTT. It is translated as CASSWSGQGEAFF.

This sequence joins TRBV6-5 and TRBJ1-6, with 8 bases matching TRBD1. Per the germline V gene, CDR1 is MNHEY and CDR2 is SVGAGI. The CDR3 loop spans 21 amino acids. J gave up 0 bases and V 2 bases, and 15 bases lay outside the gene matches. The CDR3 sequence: CASSYIFRQGAGGSYNSPLHF. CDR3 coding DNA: TGTGCCAGCAGTTACATTTTCCGGCAGGGGGCCGGGGGCTCCTATAATTCACCCCTCCACTTT.

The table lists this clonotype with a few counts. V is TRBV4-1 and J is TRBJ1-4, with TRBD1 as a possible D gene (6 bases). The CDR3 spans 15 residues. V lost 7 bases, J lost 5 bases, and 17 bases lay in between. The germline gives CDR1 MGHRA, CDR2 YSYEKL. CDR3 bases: TGCGCCAGCACCCCTTCCCGGGGGGCAAATGAAAAACTGTTTTTT. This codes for CASTPSRGANEKLFF.

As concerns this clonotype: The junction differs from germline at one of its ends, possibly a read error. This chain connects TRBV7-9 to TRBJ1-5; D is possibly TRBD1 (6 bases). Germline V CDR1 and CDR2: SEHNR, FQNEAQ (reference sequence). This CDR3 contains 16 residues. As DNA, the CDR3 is TGTGCCAGCAGTTTAGGTACAGGGCCGCCGGGACAGCCCCAGCATTTT. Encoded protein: CASSLGTGPPGQPQHF.